The 16 T cell receptor beta chains reported below all come from one sample, sequenced in a study of a mutant IDH1 vaccine in newly diagnosed glioma. Produced via immunoSEQ multiplex PCR; TCRdb's table is partial and in-frame only. Here the sample spans some 61,000 clones, 70% to 90% being singletons. Time point denoted: baseline, week 1 (first vaccination visit). Described treatment: pre-vaccination baseline after standard-of-care therapy. Sequenced here: PBMCs, sampled from a glioma patient treated with radiotherapy, temozolomide or both. These TCRs come from a man aged 30 to 39 with glioma.

V usage is TRBV28 and J usage is TRBJ1-5; D is uncertain. The germline V and J ends were trimmed by 5 bases and 0 bases, with 2 bases remaining between them. CDR1 and CDR2 (germline): MDHEN, SYDVKM. The CDR3 loop spans 12 amino acids. The CDR3 sequence: CASSTSNQPQHF. For the CDR3, the DNA is TGTGCCAGCAGTACTAGCAATCAGCCCCAGCATTTT.

The CDR3 DNA follows: TGTGCCAGCAGCTTAGAACAGGGGGGTCGTATAGGCTACGAGCAGTACTTC. Its translation is CASSLEQGGRIGYEQYF. The chain couples TRBV7-8 to TRBJ2-7; 8 bases align to TRBD1. Germline CDR1 is SGHVS and CDR2 is FQNEAQ. The CDR3 is 17 amino acids. The junction had 11 bases not matched to a gene; V was cut back by 1 base and J by 3 bases.

The chain links TRBV6-1 to TRBJ1-2; 10 nucleotides align to TRBD1. This CDR3 has 16 amino acids. J gave up 7 bases and V 1 base, and 9 bases lay outside the gene matches. Per germline, CDR1 MNHNS and CDR2 SASEGT. DNA for the CDR3: TGTGCCAGCAGTGAAGATATTGGGACAGGGGTTTTTGGCTACACCTTC. Translation gives CASSEDIGTGVFGYTF.

The V call is TRBV4-1, the J call TRBJ1-4; TRBD1 might be the D (5 bases). Germline lookup yields CDR1 MGHRA and CDR2 YSYEKL. The CDR3 has 17 amino acids. Trimming stripped 6 bases from V and 0 bases from J, with 17 bases between. CDR3 loop: CASRGGRGETTNEKLFF. The CDR3, as DNA: TGCGCCAGCAGGGGGGGGAGGGGAGAAACAACTAATGAAAAACTGTTTTTT.

The V gene is TRBV6-1, the J gene TRBJ2-5, with D unclear. The CDR3 extends over 15 amino acids. V gave up 1 base and J gave up 4 bases, with 13 bases separating them. Germline V lookup: CDR1 MNHNS, CDR2 SASEGT. CDR3: CASSEVGSSGETQYF. CDR3 coding DNA: TGTGCCAGCAGTGAAGTTGGTTCCTCCGGAGAGACCCAGTACTTC.

This clone was found once. The rearrangement uses TRBV7-9 and TRBJ2-3; D call uncertain. Germline values: CDR1 SEHNR, CDR2 FQNEAQ (reference sequence). This CDR3 region has 14 residues. Trimming pared 1 base from V and 9 bases from J, leaving 14 bases between. The CDR3 spells CASSLGPTPDTQYF. In DNA form, the CDR3 reads TGTGCCAGCAGCTTAGGACCGACCCCCGACACGCAGTATTTT.

Only one count was recorded for this clone. The chain carries TRBV7-6 and TRBJ1-1; possibly TRBD1 for D (5 bases). Germline loops: CDR1 SGHVS, CDR2 FNYEAQ. Trimming left V 1 base short and J 5 bases short, with 11 bases between. CDR3 length: 14 residues. CDR3 sequence reads: CASSLEQVVTEAFF. The CDR3 region has the DNA TGTGCCAGCAGCTTAGAACAGGTCGTGACTGAAGCTTTCTTT.

This sequence joins TRBV30 and TRBJ1-6; no firm D call. The CDR3 extends over 14 amino acids. The germline CDR1 and CDR2 sequences are GTSNPN and SVGIG (reference sequence). The V end lost 2 bases, the J end lost 10 bases, and 15 bases lay between the germline ends. As DNA, the CDR3 is TGTGCCTGGAGTTCGGGCGGCGTAGGGTCACCCCTCCACTTT. Its translation: CAWSSGGVGSPLHF.

This chain links TRBV6-4 with TRBJ1-2; D call uncertain. The CDR3 has 14 amino acids. Trimming stripped 4 bases from V and 8 bases from J, with 17 bases between. The germline gives CDR1 MRHNA, CDR2 SNTAGT. CDR3 DNA: TGTGCCAGCAGTGCGAATGCTCAGGCTAACGGCTACACCTTC. It specifies CASSANAQANGYTF.

This clone has a single count. The chain couples TRBV4-1 to TRBJ1-4; TRBD1 aligns across 9 bases. The CDR3 runs to 16 residues. V lost 0 bases and J lost 7; bases outside the gene matches: 6. Germline V gene lookup returns CDR1 MGHRA and CDR2 YSYEKL. The CDR3 region has the DNA TGCGCCAGCAGCCAAGAGGGGACAGGGCTGGCTGAAAAACTGTTTTTT. The encoded protein is CASSQEGTGLAEKLFF.

The rearrangement joins TRBV7-9 to TRBJ1-4; D gene unclear. Germline V gene data show CDR1 as SEHNR and CDR2 as FQNEAQ (reference sequence). V shed 1 base and J shed 7 bases, with 16 bases lying between them. This CDR3 has 16 residues. Written as DNA, the CDR3 is TGTGCCAGCAGCTTAGACCCTAGACCCTGGGTTGAAAAACTGTTTTTT. Its translation is CASSLDPRPWVEKLFF.

Here the CDR3 reads CASSLQGWGPSQYGYTF. The CDR3 DNA is TGTGCCAGCAGTTTACAGGGTTGGGGACCTTCGCAGTATGGCTACACCTTC. The rearrangement joins TRBV27 to TRBJ1-2, with D perhaps TRBD1 (5 bases). The germline CDR1 and CDR2 sequences are MNHEY and SMNVEV (reference sequence). The CDR3 loop spans 17 amino acids. Trimming stripped 2 bases from V and 5 bases from J, with 21 bases between.

This clone was counted between two and nine times. The chain is built from TRBV5-6 and TRBJ1-6, with 8 bases fitting TRBD1. V shed 3 bases, J shed 6 bases, and the junction held 8 bases outside the gene matches. CDR3 size: 16 residues. In germline, CDR1 is SGHDT, CDR2 YYEEEE. CDR3: CASSSFKTGVNSPLHF. The CDR3 DNA reads TGTGCCAGCAGCTCGTTTAAGACAGGGGTTAATTCACCCCTCCACTTT.

V and J are TRBV2 and TRBJ2-3; 9 nucleotides align to TRBD2. The CDR3 sequence is 15 residues long. Germline-derived CDR1 and CDR2 are SNHLY and FYNNEI. V lost 0 bases to trimming and J lost 4 bases; unmatched junction nucleotides: 2. The CDR3 DNA is TGTGCCAGCAGTGAAGCGGCTAGCGGGGCAGATACGCAGTATTTT. Translated: CASSEAASGADTQYF.

The J gene is TRBJ2-5, the V gene TRBV7-6, with 9 bases matching TRBD2. The CDR3 spans 15 residues. Germline V gene lookup returns CDR1 SGHVS and CDR2 FNYEAQ. Unmatched junction bases numbered 3, after V lost 1 base and J lost 3 bases. Here the CDR3 reads CASSLGLAVKETQYF. The DNA of the CDR3 is TGTGCCAGCAGCTTAGGACTAGCGGTGAAAGAGACCCAGTACTTC.

The gene calls are TRBV4-1 and TRBJ1-3; the D is unclear. Trimming cost V 3 bases and J 0 bases, with 15 bases left between them. CDR1 MGHRA and CDR2 YSYEKL come from the germline V gene. The length of the CDR3 is 17 residues. CDR3 amino acids: CASSQTVVRGSGNTIYF. The CDR3, as DNA: TGCGCCAGCAGCCAGACCGTAGTTCGTGGCTCTGGAAACACCATATATTTT.